Below are 11 T cell receptor beta chains sequenced from a single sample in a study of blood T cell repertoires in COVID-19. TCRdb's copy holds only in-frame clones and misses some; the assay was immunoSEQ multiplex PCR. The sample yields over 50,000 clones, about 85% seen once. The specimen sequenced was peripheral blood. Receptor source: a human donor in a cohort sampled during active COVID-19.

The genes are TRBV3-1 (or the pseudogene TRBV3-2) and TRBJ2-7; the D gene is possibly TRBD1 (6 bases). V shed 4 bases and J shed 3 bases, with 13 bases lying between them. CDR1 and CDR2 (germline): LGHDT, YNNKEL (reference sequence). The length of the CDR3 is 14 residues. The CDR3 sequence is CASSPSGQYYEQYF. DNA for the CDR3: TGTGCCAGCAGCCCCTCCGGACAGTACTACGAGCAGTACTTC.

The chain employs TRBV2 and TRBJ2-1, with 10 bases aligning to TRBD1. CDR3 length equals 15 residues. Trimming at V came to 6 bases and at J to 6 bases, leaving 8 bases not matched to a gene. CDR1 is SNHLY, CDR2 FYNNEI, per germline. CDR3 amino acids: CASRLDRGDGNEQFF. The CDR3 nucleotides are TGTGCCAGCAGACTGGACAGGGGGGATGGCAATGAGCAGTTCTTC.

This clone was observed a few times. The V and J genes are TRBV28 and TRBJ2-6, with D perhaps TRBD1 (5 bases). This CDR3 spans 17 amino acids. V shed 3 bases and J shed 0 bases, with 12 bases lying between them. The germline CDR1 and CDR2 sequences are MDHEN and SYDVKM. CDR3 in DNA: TGTGCCAGCAGTTTCGCAGGGTTACGCTCTGGGGCCAACGTCCTGACTTTC. Protein sequence: CASSFAGLRSGANVLTF.

This sequence joins TRBV28 and TRBJ1-2; D is undetermined. From germline, CDR1 is MDHEN and CDR2 SYDVKM. The CDR3 totals 14 residues. Trimming stripped 3 bases from V and 4 bases from J, with 12 bases between. Written as DNA, the CDR3 is TGTGCCAGCAGTTTGGTTCGGGGTCTCTATGGCTACACCTTC. Translating it yields CASSLVRGLYGYTF.

The gene calls are TRBV28 and TRBJ1-2; tentative D call: TRBD1 (5 bases). Germline V gene sequence: CDR1 MDHEN, CDR2 SYDVKM. Trimming took off 5 bases at V and 2 bases at J, with 12 bases between the two ends. The CDR3 covers 14 residues. The chain's CDR3 is CASSPGGGNYGYTF. The CDR3 DNA reads as TGTGCCAGCAGTCCCGGGGGTGGGAACTATGGCTACACCTTC.

V is TRBV2 and J is TRBJ2-1, with 8 positions matching TRBD1. The length of the CDR3 is 14 residues. Trimming cost V 8 bases and J 12 bases; bases outside gene matches: 15. Germline-derived CDR1 and CDR2 are SNHLY and FYNNEI. The chain's CDR3 is CASGPDRVGIGQFF. Here the CDR3 DNA reads TGTGCCAGCGGGCCGGACAGGGTGGGTATCGGGCAGTTCTTC.

This clone was found once. The rearrangement joins TRBV5-1 to TRBJ1-1, with D perhaps matching TRBD1 (5 bases). The V gene's germline CDR1 is SGHRS and CDR2 YFSETQ. CDR3 length equals 14 residues. The V and J ends lost 2 bases and 0 bases respectively, with 8 bases between them. The CDR3 protein is CASSFQGMNTEAFF. In nucleotides, the CDR3 is TGCGCCAGCAGCTTCCAGGGCATGAACACTGAAGCTTTCTTT.

The chain uses TRBV5-1 and TRBJ2-7; no reliable D call. Germline V lookup: CDR1 SGHRS, CDR2 YFSETQ. V dropped 4 bases and J dropped 1 base, with 6 bases sitting between them. The CDR3 totals 12 residues. The CDR3 DNA reads as TGCGCCAGCAGCCTGACTTCCTACGAGCAGTACTTC. Encoded protein: CASSLTSYEQYF.

V gene TRBV7-9 combines with J gene TRBJ2-7; the match to TRBD1 covers 9 bases. Trimming took 5 bases from V and 5 from J; bases not matched to a gene: 10. This CDR3 is 15 amino acids long. In germline, CDR1 is SEHNR, CDR2 FQNEAQ (reference sequence). The CDR3 is CASSPGQGTVHEQYF. The CDR3 nucleotides read TGTGCCAGCAGCCCGGGACAGGGTACAGTCCACGAGCAGTACTTC.

V gene TRBV29-1 combines with J gene TRBJ2-5, with TRBD1 identical over 8 bases. The CDR3 is 13 residues long. Germline CDR1 SQVTM, CDR2 ANQGSEA. V shed 8 bases and J 1 base; nucleotides not matched to a gene: 6. The CDR3 here is CSISQGAQETQYF. Written as DNA, the CDR3 is TGCAGCATTTCCCAGGGGGCCCAAGAGACCCAGTACTTC.

This clone was seen a few times. The genes are TRBV4-1 and TRBJ2-7, with a weak D call TRBD2 (6 bases). The V gene lost 4 bases and the J gene lost 6 bases, with 19 bases spanning the gap. The germline CDR1 and CDR2 sequences are MGHRA and YSYEKL. The CDR3 totals 15 residues. The CDR3, as DNA: TGCGCCAGCAGCCTTACCCGGGACTCCGGGATCGAGCAGTACTTC. Amino acids: CASSLTRDSGIEQYF.